This TCR beta chain was sequenced during a study of human thymus T cells. This CDR3 spans 15 amino acids. CDR1 and CDR2 (germline): MDHEN, SYDVKM. The V and J ends lost 6 bases and 7 bases respectively, with 18 bases between them. Blood DNA came from all available leukocytes, not a fixed cell number. Method: immunoSEQ multiplex PCR; TCRdb's copy keeps in-frame clones and lacks some. The table records about 46,000 clones, more than 85% of them present only once. With regard to this clone: Its matching antigen is unknown.

Study-wide findings and caveats: Across thymic and blood repertoires, the usage of V and J genes appeared to be biased.

The chain combines TRBV28 with TRBJ1-4, with a weak D call TRBD1 (6 bases). Sequencing was carried out using blood. This receptor was identified in a girl under two years old with a congenital heart defect but otherwise immunologically healthy. CDR3 region: CASSPPGVPGEKLFF. CDR3 nucleotides: TGTGCCAGCAGCCCTCCAGGGGTTCCGGGTGAAAAACTGTTTTTT. The full variable domain, its missing parts supplied by reference TRBV28 and TRBJ1-4, is DVKVTQSSRYLVKRTGEKVFLECVQDMDHENMFWYRQDPGLGLRLIYFSYDVKMKEKGDIPEGYSVSREKKERFSLILESASTNQTSMYLCASSPPGVPGEKLFFGSGTQLSVL.